These 3 T cell receptor beta chains were all obtained from the same sample, sequenced in a study of vaccination and CD4 T cells after COVID-19. No cognate antigen is known for these TCRs. Treatment given: approximately 9-day PBMC culture with coronavirus spike peptide pools or control peptides (ViraFEST assay). Sequencing of cultured CD4+ T cell DNA used the Oncomine TCR Beta short-read assay. TCRdb fed the PCR reads into MiXCR, producing one record per CDR3 protein. The data hold roughly 12,000 distinct CDR3 sequences, with roughly 80% observed a single time. Sequencing used CD4+ T cells from blood, cultured in vitro. Receptors originate from a human donor who had recovered from COVID-19.

By share of the sample, this clonotype is large. The chain uses TRBV7-2 and TRBJ1-5; weak D call: TRBD1 (6 bases). V was shortened by 0 bases and J by 6 bases, with 21 bases between the two germline ends. This CDR3 region has 18 residues. Germline loops: CDR1 SGHTA, CDR2 FQGNSA. The chain's CDR3 is CASSLASTLTTGLQPQHF. The CDR3 DNA reads TGTGCCAGCAGCTTAGCGAGTACTCTGACAACAGGGCTTCAGCCCCAGCATTTT.

This clonotype was observed a few times. This chain links TRBV20-1 with TRBJ1-5, with a tentative D call TRBD1 (5 bases). Germline assignment: CDR1 DFQATT and CDR2 SNEGSKA (reference sequence). V lost 3 bases and J 4 bases, leaving 10 bases between the germline ends. The CDR3 contains 13 residues. The CDR3 sequence is CSARAGNNQPQHF. CDR3 in DNA: TGCAGTGCTAGGGCAGGGAATAATCAGCCCCAGCATTTT.

The rearrangement uses TRBV6-2 or TRBV6-3 and TRBJ1-2; 10 bases fit TRBD1. Germline V gene data show CDR1 as MNHEY and CDR2 as SVGEGT. V gave up 5 bases and J gave up 6 bases; unmatched junction bases: 3. The CDR3 is 13 amino acids. CDR3 sequence (DNA): TGTGCCAGCAGTCAGACAGGGGGCCATGGCTACACCTTC. This codes for CASSQTGGHGYTF.